Shown below are 9 T cell receptor beta chains from a single sample sequenced in a study of cytomegalovirus exposure and HLA in healthy donors. The table came from immunoSEQ multiplex PCR; TCRdb's copy has only in-frame clones and leaves some out. This sample has about 88,000 clones, with about 96% found just once. The specimen sequenced was PBMCs. These receptors originate from a man between 18 and 29 years old in good health and CMV-seronegative.

The chain links TRBV28 to TRBJ2-2, with 12 bases identical to TRBD1. The CDR3 runs to 15 residues. Germline CDR1 reads MDHEN; CDR2 reads SYDVKM. V shed 7 bases, J shed 8 bases, and the junction held 8 bases outside the gene matches. The CDR3 DNA reads TGTGCCAGCACCCGGGACAGGGGGCTTCGGGGGGAGCTGTTTTTT. Translation: CASTRDRGLRGELFF.

The chain carries TRBV6-1 and TRBJ1-2; 7 nucleotides line up with TRBD1. The germline V gene encodes CDR1 MNHNS and CDR2 SASEGT. V gave up 1 base and J gave up 4 bases; unmatched junction bases: 6. The CDR3 covers 15 residues. CDR3 residues: CASSEGIQGIYGYTF. CDR3 nucleotides: TGTGCCAGCAGTGAAGGGATACAGGGGATCTATGGCTACACCTTC.

J is TRBJ1-1 and V is TRBV9, with 7 bases identical to TRBD1. The ends lost 3 bases at V and 0 bases at J; junction bases unmatched: 8. Germline CDR1 and CDR2: SGDLS and YYNGEE. The CDR3 is made up of 16 amino acids. The CDR3 region has the DNA TGTGCCAGCAGCGCACCGCCGACAGGGATGAACACTGAAGCTTTCTTT. Residues: CASSAPPTGMNTEAFF.

The chain links TRBV19 to TRBJ1-5; unclear D gene. Germline CDR1 reads LNHDA; CDR2 reads SQIVND (reference sequence). V gave up 1 base and J gave up 0 bases, with 10 bases separating them. This CDR3 has 16 amino acids. In nucleotides, the CDR3 is TGTGCCAGTAGTATAGTCCCCGGTCATAGCAATCAGCCCCAGCATTTT. Its translation: CASSIVPGHSNQPQHF.

The CDR3 sequence is CASSLSGGDQPQHF. The CDR3 coding sequence is TGTGCCAGCAGTTTATCAGGCGGAGATCAGCCCCAGCATTTT. The V gene is TRBV27, the J gene TRBJ1-5; D unresolved. The ends were cut back, 0 bases at V and 5 bases at J, with 8 bases in the middle. The CDR3 consists of 14 residues. Germline assignment: CDR1 MNHEY and CDR2 SMNVEV (reference sequence).

The chain links TRBV18 to TRBJ2-3; no definite D call. The CDR3 runs to 15 residues. With 3 bases removed from V and 5 bases from J, the gap between germline ends came to 15 bases. Germline V gene lookup returns CDR1 KGHSH and CDR2 LQKENI. CDR3 sequence reads: CASSPQVVFKDTQYF. The DNA of the CDR3 is TGTGCCAGCTCACCTCAGGTAGTTTTCAAAGATACGCAGTATTTT.

The rearrangement links TRBV7-6 to TRBJ1-1, with D possibly TRBD1 on 5 matching bases. This CDR3 region has 14 residues. Germline V gene lookup returns CDR1 SGHVS and CDR2 FNYEAQ. V lost 4 bases and J lost 7, with 16 bases in between. The CDR3 sequence: CASSSGGGTGEAFF. CDR3 nucleotide sequence: TGTGCCAGCAGCTCGGGGGGAGGAACCGGTGAAGCTTTCTTT.

The genes are TRBV6-5 and TRBJ1-2; D unclear. The CDR3 runs 15 residues. Germline lookup yields CDR1 MNHEY and CDR2 SVGAGI. The V end was cut by 2 bases, the J end by 2 bases, with 12 bases between. CDR3 residues: CASSYSGNSNYGYTF. Written as DNA, the CDR3 is TGTGCCAGCAGTTACAGCGGGAATTCCAACTATGGCTACACCTTC.

This clone was recorded a few times. The chain has TRBV7-2 and TRBJ2-1; 10 bases line up with TRBD2. With 4 bases clipped from V and 9 bases from J, the junction kept 12 bases outside the gene matches. Germline CDR1 reads SGHTA; CDR2 reads FQGNSA. This CDR3 region has 16 residues. CDR3 in amino acids: CASSSGPGLAQTEQFF. CDR3 coding DNA: TGTGCCAGCAGCTCAGGACCGGGACTAGCGCAGACTGAGCAGTTCTTC.